This TCR beta chain was identified during a study of CXCR3-negative and CXCR3-positive naive CD8 T cells. General study points: More hydrophobic TRB CDR3s were found in CXCR3-positive naive cells than in CXCR3-negative naive cells.

TRB cDNA libraries were made by UMI-labeled 5' RACE. For each CDR3 protein, TCRdb gives one entry from its re-call of the 5' RACE reads, without DNA. Found here are about 120,000 distinct CDR3 sequences; the top ten clones hold just over 0.35%. As concerns this clonotype: Its antigen is not known.

The receptor comes from a human donor in good health. Some clones in this sample may be carry-over from other donors' samples. Sequenced material: naive CXCR3+ CD8+ T cells from blood. Subset reported: CD45RO-CCR7+CD27+CD95- naive CD8+ T cells expressing CXCR3 (TNR3+).

The CDR3 protein is CASSQDGENEQFF. The chain couples TRBV14 to TRBJ2-1; TCRdb's assignment of TRBD2 cannot be checked, as there is no DNA. CDR1 SGHDN and CDR2 FVKESK come from the germline V gene. CDR3 size: 13 residues. Full variable domain (missing parts from reference TRBV14 and TRBJ2-1): EAGVTQFPSHSVIEKGQTVTLRCDPISGHDNLYWYRRVMGKEIKFLLHFVKESKQDESGMPNNRFLAERTGGTYSTLKVQPAELEDSGVYFCASSQDGENEQFFGPGTRLTVL.